A selection of T cell receptor gamma chains follows, all from one sample in a study of Vδ1+ human thymocytes. TCRdb re-called the multiplex PCR reads via CATT. Found here are approximately 25,000 gamma-chain clones, roughly 20% of them singletons; the top ten hold roughly 2%. Input material: Vdelta1+ gamma-delta thymocytes from the thymus. The receptors here all came from a boy in the first two years of life who had congenital heart surgery. Both conserved end residues are part of each CDR3. Size is omitted from some rows. Given values are once, few, many or a class for expanded clones.

TRGV9	TRGJ1/TRGJ2	.	CALWEVLPNYYKKLF	TGTGCCTTGTGGGAGGTGCTCCCCAATTATTATAAGAAACTCTTT
TRGV3	TRGJ1/TRGJ2	.	CATGLLYKKLF	TGTGCCACCGGGTTGCTTTATAAGAAACTCTTT
TRGV4	TRGJ1/TRGJ2	medium-sized	CATWDGSYYKKLF	TGTGCCACCTGGGATGGGAGTTATTATAAGAAACTCTTT
TRGV9	TRGJ1/TRGJ2	few	CALWEVTKCDYKKLF	TGTGCCTTGTGGGAGGTGACAAAGTGTGATTATAAGAAACTCTTT
TRGV5	TRGJ1/TRGJ2	few	CATWDRPRSYYKKLF	TGTGCCACCTGGGACAGGCCGCGGAGTTATTATAAGAAACTCTTT
TRGV9	TRGJP	once	CALWEVRFRELGKKIKVF	TGTGCCTTGTGGGAGGTGCGCTTTAGGGAGTTGGGCAAAAAAATCAAGGTATTT
TRGV8	TRGJ1/TRGJ2	.	CATWVGNAGYKKLF	TGTGCCACATGGGTCGGGAATGCGGGGTATAAGAAACTCTTT
TRGV2	TRGJ1/TRGJ2	.	CATWEGDRKLF	TGTGCCACCTGGGAAGGGGATAGGAAACTCTTT
TRGV3	TRGJ1/TRGJ2	once	CATWDRRERHYKKLF	TGTGCCACCTGGGACAGGCGGGAGAGGCATTATAAGAAACTCTTT
TRGV4	TRGJ1/TRGJ2	.	CATWERVYYKKLF	TGTGCCACCTGGGAGAGAGTTTATTATAAGAAACTCTTT
TRGV9	TRGJ1/TRGJ2	few	CALWEVGDRKLF	TGTGCCTTGTGGGAGGTCGGGGATAGGAAACTCTTT
TRGV9	TRGJP1	.	CALWEVLGNTGWFKIF	TGTGCCTTGTGGGAGGTGCTGGGAAACACTGGTTGGTTCAAGATATTT
TRGV3	TRGJ1/TRGJ2	few	CATWDIGPRYKKLF	TGTGCCACCTGGGATATTGGTCCCCGGTATAAGAAACTCTTT
TRGV2	TRGJ1/TRGJ2	few	CATWDPNNYYKKLF	TGTGCCACCTGGGATCCTAACAATTATTATAAGAAACTCTTT
TRGV9	TRGJ1/TRGJ2	few	CALWVTYYKKLF	TGTGCCTTGTGGGTAACGTATTATAAGAAACTCTTT
TRGV5	TRGJ1/TRGJ2	.	CATWDRPVGYKKLF	TGTGCCACCTGGGACAGGCCCGTTGGATATAAGAAACTCTTT
TRGV9	TRGJ1/TRGJ2	.	CALWEVPGYYKKLF	TGTGCCTTGTGGGAGGTGCCCGGTTATTATAAGAAACTCTTT
TRGV9	TRGJ1/TRGJ2	.	CALWETRYYKKLF	TGTGCCTTGTGGGAGACCCGTTATTATAAGAAACTCTTT
TRGV4	TRGJP1	.	CATWDGRATGWFKIF	TGTGCCACCTGGGACGGGCGGGCCACTGGTTGGTTCAAGATATTT
TRGV4	TRGJ1/TRGJ2	.	CATWDGPGELVF	TGTGCCACCTGGGATGGCCCGGGGGAACTGGTCTTT
TRGV5	TRGJ1/TRGJ2	few	CATWDKHYYKKLF	TGTGCCACCTGGGACAAACATTATTATAAGAAACTCTTT
TRGV9	TRGJ1/TRGJ2	medium-sized	CALWENYYKKLF	TGTGCCTTGTGGGAGAATTATTATAAGAAACTCTTT
TRGV2	TRGJ1/TRGJ2	.	CATWATDGSYYKKLF	TGTGCCACCTGGGCCACGGACGGATCTTATTATAAGAAACTCTTT
TRGV9	TRGJ1/TRGJ2	few	CALWEPEYYKKLF	TGTGCCTTGTGGGAGCCCGAATATTATAAGAAACTCTTT
TRGV3	TRGJ1/TRGJ2	.	CATWDRPSYYKKLF	TGTGCCACCTGGGACAGGCCCTCCTATTATAAGAAACTCTTT
TRGV5	TRGJ1/TRGJ2	.	CATWDSTKLNYYKKLF	TGTGCCACCTGGGACTCTACTAAGCTAAATTATTATAAGAAACTCTTT
TRGV2	TRGJP1	few	CATWDGNGWFKIF	TGTGCCACCTGGGACGGTAATGGTTGGTTCAAGATATTT
TRGV4	TRGJ1/TRGJ2	.	CATKINDKKLF	TGTGCCACCAAGATAAATGATAAGAAACTCTTT
TRGV3	TRGJP1	.	CATWDRRYTTGWFKIF	TGTGCCACCTGGGACAGGCGGTATACCACTGGTTGGTTCAAGATATTT
TRGV5	TRGJ1/TRGJ2	.	CATWGPVIYMGKLF	TGTGCCACCTGGGGGCCCGTCATATATATGGGGAAACTCTTT
TRGV9	TRGJP1	few	CALWEPDTTGWFKIF	TGTGCCTTGTGGGAGCCCGATACCACTGGTTGGTTCAAGATATTT
TRGV8	TRGJP	.	CATWDFFELGKKIKVF	TGTGCCACCTGGGATTTTTTTGAGTTGGGCAAAAAAATCAAGGTATTT
TRGV9	TRGJP	few	CALWEVQVLGKKIKVF	TGTGCCTTGTGGGAGGTGCAGGTGTTGGGCAAAAAAATCAAGGTATTT
TRGV3	TRGJ1/TRGJ2	.	CATWDRPDLRNYKKLF	TGTGCCACCTGGGACAGGCCCGATTTGCGTAATTATAAGAAACTCTTT
TRGV3	TRGJ1/TRGJ2	few	CATWDRHGYYKKLF	TGTGCCACCTGGGACAGGCATGGGTATTATAAGAAACTCTTT
TRGV4	TRGJ1/TRGJ2	.	CATWDSFFYYKKLF	TGTGCCACCTGGGATTCCTTTTTTTATTATAAGAAACTCTTT
TRGV2	TRGJ1/TRGJ2	.	CATWDGLVPGKLF	TGTGCCACCTGGGACGGGCTTGTGCCGGGGAAACTCTTT
TRGV2	TRGJP2	.	CATWGCYSSDWIKTF	TGTGCCACCTGGGGCTGCTATAGTAGTGATTGGATCAAGACGTTT